The 25 T cell receptor beta chains presented below share a single source sample, sequenced in a study of T cells in localized non-small cell lung cancer. The repertoire was sequenced with immunoSEQ multiplex PCR; TCRdb's copy has only in-frame clones and lacks some. This sample has fewer than 45,000 clones; about nine tenths occur once, and the top ten carry more than 2%. The sample here was peripheral blood, taken before any cancer treatment. These receptors were collected from an older female donor with stage I squamous cell lung carcinoma.

The chain employs TRBV21-1 and TRBJ2-1; TRBD2, as called in the table, went unchecked against the DNA. TRBV21-1 is a known pseudogene. The CDR3 contains 13 residues. The CDR3 protein is CLSGRASVNEQFF. CDR3 nucleotide sequence: TGTCTCAGCGGGAGGGCCTCGGTGAATGAGCAGTTCTTC.

J is TRBJ2-2 and V is TRBV19, with D possibly being TRBD2 (6 bases). Germline V lookup: CDR1 LNHDA, CDR2 SQIVND (reference sequence). This CDR3 spans 14 amino acids. The V gene lost 6 bases and the J gene lost 5 bases, with 13 bases spanning the gap. Here the CDR3 DNA reads TGTGCCAGTAGCACGGGGGACGCGACCGGGGAGCTGTTTTTT. It is translated as CASSTGDATGELFF.

V and J are TRBV30 and TRBJ1-3; 7 bases fit TRBD1. Germline CDR1 GTSNPN, CDR2 SVGIG (reference sequence). CDR3 length: 14 amino acids. The trim removed 3 bases at V and 2 bases at J, leaving 4 bases unmatched. CDR3 in DNA: TGTGCCTGGAGGAGACAGGGCCCTGGAAACACCATATATTTT. This codes for CAWRRQGPGNTIYF. The whole variable domain, filled in from reference TRBV30 and TRBJ1-3, reads SQTIHQWPATLVQPVGSPLSLECTVEGTSNPNLYWYRQAAGRGLQLLFYSVGIGQISSEVPQNLSASRPQDRQFILSSKKLLLSDSGFYLCAWRRQGPGNTIYFGEGSWLTVV.

V and J are TRBV7-3 and TRBJ2-3; D is possibly TRBD1 (5 bases). With 4 bases removed from V and 0 bases from J, the gap between germline ends came to 8 bases. Germline values: CDR1 SGHTA, CDR2 FQGTGA. CDR3 length equals 14 residues. The CDR3 reads CASSSGHSTDTQYF. CDR3 DNA sequence: TGTGCCAGCAGCTCCGGACATAGCACAGATACGCAGTATTTT. Drawing the rest from reference TRBV7-3 and TRBJ2-3, the complete variable domain is GAGVSQTPSNKVTEKGKYVELRCDPISGHTALYWYRQSLGQGPEFLIYFQGTGAADDSGLPNDRFFAVRPEGSVSTLKIQRTERGDSAVYLCASSSGHSTDTQYFGPGTRLTVL.

V is TRBV18 and J is TRBJ1-1; 7 nucleotides align to TRBD1. V shed 4 bases and J 2 bases; nucleotides not matched to a gene: 10. Germline values: CDR1 KGHSH, CDR2 LQKENI. The length of the CDR3 is 16 residues. The CDR3 reads CASSLLNTGANTEAFF. CDR3 nucleotides: TGTGCCAGCTCACTTCTAAATACAGGGGCCAACACTGAAGCTTTCTTT.

Here the CDR3 DNA reads TGCGCCAGCTGTCCACCCGCTAGCGGGAGGGCCGATGAGCAGTTCTTC. It codes for CASCPPASGRADEQFF. The gene calls are TRBV5-1 and TRBJ2-1; 12 nucleotides agree with TRBD2. The CDR3 spans 16 residues. The V gene's germline CDR1 is SGHRS and CDR2 YFSETQ. V shed 7 bases and J 8 bases; nucleotides not matched to a gene: 13.

The chain uses TRBV19 and TRBJ1-2; TRBD1 agrees at 10 bases. Germline V CDR1 and CDR2: LNHDA, SQIVND (reference sequence). The CDR3 runs 16 residues. V trimming: 4 bases; J trimming: 6 bases; junction bases outside the gene matches: 11. In nucleotides, the CDR3 is TGTGCCAGTAGTAAGGGGCGACAGGGGGCTTTGGATGGCTACACCTTC. Its protein product is CASSKGRQGALDGYTF.

The chain links TRBV29-1 to TRBJ1-2, with TRBD1 matching 9 bases. The germline CDR1 and CDR2 sequences are SQVTM and ANQGSEA. After removal of 1 base from V and 5 bases from J, the junction contained 8 bases not matched to a gene. This CDR3 has 15 residues. CDR3 residues: CSVEVPGTGLYGYTF. As DNA, the CDR3 is TGCAGCGTTGAAGTTCCCGGGACAGGGCTTTATGGCTACACCTTC.

V is TRBV6-5 and J is TRBJ1-1, with TRBD1 matching over 7 bases. The germline V gene has CDR1 MNHEY and CDR2 SVGAGI. Trimming cost V 6 bases and J 3 bases; bases outside gene matches: 10. The CDR3 is made up of 15 amino acids. CDR3 in DNA: TGTGCCAGCAGCGACCCAGGGGGAGGAGACACTGAAGCTTTCTTT. This translates into CASSDPGGGDTEAFF.

V usage is TRBV28 and J usage is TRBJ1-3, with a possible D match to TRBD1 (6 bases). With 7 bases removed from V and 0 bases from J, the gap between germline ends came to 10 bases. CDR3 size: 14 residues. Per germline, CDR1 MDHEN and CDR2 SYDVKM. Here the CDR3 reads CASTPDSSGNTIYF. CDR3 bases: TGTGCCAGCACCCCGGACAGCTCTGGAAACACCATATATTTT.

This sequence joins TRBV20-1 and TRBJ2-1; D not certain. The V gene lost 4 bases and the J gene lost 8 bases, with 9 bases spanning the gap. The length of the CDR3 is 11 residues. Germline V CDR1 and CDR2: DFQATT, SNEGSKA (reference sequence). This CDR3 reads CSAKRGHEQFF. The CDR3 coding sequence is TGCAGTGCTAAGCGTGGCCATGAGCAGTTCTTC.

This clone was observed a single time. CDR3 DNA: TGTGCCAGCAGTGCCTCCGGGGGGGGAGACACTGAAGCTTTCTTT. Its protein is CASSASGGGDTEAFF. J is TRBJ1-1 and V is TRBV6-6; D is perhaps TRBD1 (5 bases). Germline CDR1 is MNHNY and CDR2 is SVGAGI (reference sequence). The CDR3 extends over 15 amino acids. Deletions cut 5 bases from V and 3 bases from J, with 16 bases between.

This clone was counted a single time. The chain couples TRBV7-2 to TRBJ1-5, with D unresolved. Germline CDR1 is SGHTA and CDR2 is FQGNSA. The V and J ends lost 5 bases and 4 bases respectively, with 9 bases between them. The CDR3 has 13 amino acids. The CDR3 here is CASSGQQNQPQHF. CDR3 DNA: TGTGCCAGCAGCGGGCAACAAAATCAGCCCCAGCATTTT.

The V call is TRBV5-4, the J call TRBJ2-3; 7 bases fit TRBD2. CDR3 length: 14 residues. Germline CDR1 and CDR2: SGHNT and YYREEE (reference sequence). Unmatched junction bases numbered 4, after V lost 4 bases and J lost 2 bases. The CDR3 region is CASSPAGTTDTQYF. CDR3 nucleotides: TGTGCCAGCAGCCCAGCGGGAACCACAGATACGCAGTATTTT.

V and J are TRBV30 and TRBJ2-7; D not certain. V was pared by 1 base and J by 2 bases, with 6 bases between. The CDR3 contains 12 residues. Germline V gene data show CDR1 as GTSNPN and CDR2 as SVGIG (reference sequence). In DNA form, the CDR3 reads TGTGCCTGGAGTGGGCACCCCTACGAGCAGTACTTC. It specifies CAWSGHPYEQYF.

This clone was picked up one time. This rearrangement joins TRBV5-5 to TRBJ2-1, with 12 bases lining up with TRBD2. This CDR3 has 16 residues. V gave up 4 bases and J gave up 4 bases; unmatched junction bases: 6. Germline V gives CDR1 SGHKS, CDR2 YYEKEE (reference sequence). CDR3 amino acids: CASSRTSGTGYNEQFF. The CDR3 DNA follows: TGTGCCAGCAGCCGGACTAGCGGGACAGGGTACAATGAGCAGTTCTTC.

The genes are TRBV9 and TRBJ2-5, with TRBD2 matching over 15 bases. This CDR3 is built from 18 residues. The germline CDR1 and CDR2 sequences are SGDLS and YYNGEE. V lost 2 bases to trimming and J lost 3 bases; unmatched junction nucleotides: 8. This CDR3 is CASSVGVGTSGRKETQYF. Here the CDR3 DNA reads TGTGCCAGCAGCGTGGGGGTCGGGACTAGCGGGAGGAAAGAGACCCAGTACTTC.

This clone was detected only once. The genes are TRBV6-5 and TRBJ1-4; no clear D. The germline gives CDR1 MNHEY, CDR2 SVGAGI. Trimming took off 2 bases at V and 0 bases at J, with 7 bases between the two ends. The length of the CDR3 is 15 residues. The CDR3 sequence is CASSYGPATNEKLFF. In DNA form, the CDR3 reads TGTGCCAGCAGTTACGGCCCAGCAACTAATGAAAAACTGTTTTTT.

This clone was seen once. The V and J genes are TRBV7-8 and TRBJ1-1; D is unresolved. The germline V gene encodes CDR1 SGHVS and CDR2 FQNEAQ. Trimming left V 5 bases short and J 5 bases short, with 18 bases between. The CDR3 extends over 15 amino acids. The CDR3 spells CASSLSTLFGTEAFF. CDR3 nucleotides: TGTGCCAGCAGCCTCTCAACCCTATTCGGGACTGAAGCTTTCTTT. Variable domain in full (rest from reference TRBV7-8 and TRBJ1-1): GAGVSQSPRYKVAKRGQDVALRCDPISGHVSLFWYQQALGQGPEFLTYFQNEAQLDKSGLPSDRFFAERPEGSVSTLKIQRTQQEDSAVYLCASSLSTLFGTEAFFGQGTRLTVV.

The gene calls are TRBV6-5 and TRBJ2-3, with D hard to call. CDR3 size: 14 residues. In germline, CDR1 is MNHEY, CDR2 SVGAGI. V was cut by 2 bases and J by 3 bases, with 9 bases left in between. The CDR3 is CASSYTKGTDTQYF. The CDR3 DNA is TGTGCCAGCAGTTACACCAAAGGAACAGATACGCAGTATTTT.

This chain joins TRBV6-6 and TRBJ2-3; D gene ambiguous. V was shortened by 6 bases and J by 3 bases, with 4 bases between the two germline ends. Germline V gene data show CDR1 as MNHNY and CDR2 as SVGAGI (reference sequence). The CDR3 is made up of 11 amino acids. In nucleotides, the CDR3 is TGTGCCAGCAGCCTTACAGATACGCAGTATTTT. Protein sequence: CASSLTDTQYF.

V gene TRBV7-8 combines with J gene TRBJ2-1; the D gene is possibly TRBD2 (6 bases). Trimming left V 5 bases short and J 0 bases short, with 14 bases between. There are 16 residues in the CDR3. Germline lookup yields CDR1 SGHVS and CDR2 FQNEAQ. The CDR3 DNA sequence: TGTGCCAGCAGCCTCAGGACTATCCCCTCCTACAATGAGCAGTTCTTC. Protein product: CASSLRTIPSYNEQFF.

The CDR3 DNA sequence: TGTGCCAGTAGTATAGTCTCCGGGGGCGAACTCGGGGCCAACGTCCTGACTTTC. Translated, it gives CASSIVSGGELGANVLTF. V and J are TRBV19 and TRBJ2-6; D tentatively reads TRBD1 or TRBD2 (6 bases each). CDR1 and CDR2 (germline): LNHDA, SQIVND (reference sequence). This CDR3 comprises 18 residues. The V end was cut by 1 base, the J end by 4 bases, with 17 bases between.

The V gene is TRBV5-1, the J gene TRBJ2-1; D perhaps matches TRBD2 (6 bases). Per germline, CDR1 SGHRS and CDR2 YFSETQ. Trimming shortened V by 1 base and J by 4 bases, and 18 bases separated the two germline ends. The CDR3 spans 17 residues. The CDR3 DNA follows: TGCGCCAGCAGCTTGATGGTGGGGGGAGAGCCTTACAATGAGCAGTTCTTC. This encodes CASSLMVGGEPYNEQFF.

V usage is TRBV20-1 and J usage is TRBJ1-5; D not resolved. Germline V gene data show CDR1 as DFQATT and CDR2 as SNEGSKA (reference sequence). The V gene lost 6 bases and the J gene lost 3 bases, with 6 bases spanning the gap. CDR3 size: 11 residues. CDR3 amino acids: CSASHNQPQHF. The CDR3 coding sequence is TGCAGTGCCTCCCACAATCAGCCCCAGCATTTT.